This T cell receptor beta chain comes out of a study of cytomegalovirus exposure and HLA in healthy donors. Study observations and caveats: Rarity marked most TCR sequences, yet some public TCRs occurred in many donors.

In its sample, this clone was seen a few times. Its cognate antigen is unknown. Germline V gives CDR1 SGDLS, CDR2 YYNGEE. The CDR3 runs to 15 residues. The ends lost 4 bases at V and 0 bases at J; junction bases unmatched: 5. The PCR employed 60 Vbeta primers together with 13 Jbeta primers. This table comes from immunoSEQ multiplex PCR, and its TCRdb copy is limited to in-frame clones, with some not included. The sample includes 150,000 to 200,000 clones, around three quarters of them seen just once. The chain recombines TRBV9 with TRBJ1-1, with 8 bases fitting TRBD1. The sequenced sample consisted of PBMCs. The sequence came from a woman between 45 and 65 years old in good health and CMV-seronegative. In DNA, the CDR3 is TGTGCCAGCAGCCCACGGACAGGGATGAACACTGAAGCTTTCTTT. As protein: CASSPRTGMNTEAFF.